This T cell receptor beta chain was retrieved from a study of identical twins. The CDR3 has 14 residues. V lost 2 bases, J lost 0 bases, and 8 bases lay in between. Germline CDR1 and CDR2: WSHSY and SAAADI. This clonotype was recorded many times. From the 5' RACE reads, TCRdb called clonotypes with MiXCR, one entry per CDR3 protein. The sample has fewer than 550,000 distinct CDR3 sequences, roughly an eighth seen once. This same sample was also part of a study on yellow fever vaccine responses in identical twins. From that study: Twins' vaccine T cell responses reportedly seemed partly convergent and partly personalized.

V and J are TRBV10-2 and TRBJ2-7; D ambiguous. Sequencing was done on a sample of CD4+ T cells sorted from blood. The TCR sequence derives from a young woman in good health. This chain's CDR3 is CASSETVVSYEQYF. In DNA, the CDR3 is TGCGCCAGCAGTGAGACGGTCGTCTCCTACGAGCAGTACTTC.